This T cell receptor (beta chain) was captured by sequencing in a study of T cells in Graves' hyperthyroidism and ophthalmopathy. CDR1 is SQVTM and CDR2 is ANQGSEA in the germline V gene. The ends were cut back, 5 bases at V and 1 base at J, with 27 bases in the middle. CDR3 length: 18 residues. RNA transcripts served as the template for amplifying TCR beta CDR3 regions. Primed by the HTBI set, a first-round RT-PCR was run on the TCR CDR3. MiXCR, applied by TCRdb to the multiplex PCR reads, yields one record per CDR3 protein. This table holds about 560,000 distinct CDR3 sequences, approximately 15% found once. This clonotype was counted between two and nine times.

The source is a woman under 30 with Graves' hyperthyroidism. Sample: blood. This rearrangement joins TRBV29-1 to TRBJ2-7, with D possibly being TRBD1 (6 bases). The chain's CDR3 is CSVLKSRDGTTDSYEQYF. CDR3 DNA: TGCAGCGTTCTAAAGAGCCGAGACGGGACAACGGATTCCTACGAGCAGTACTTC.